This TCR beta chain was identified during a study of shared clonotypes between healthy human individuals. Study context: The cohort had two women and a few men, ages 18 to 49.

The authors split each subset's genomic DNA evenly across several immunoSEQ plates. In the authors' methods: ImmunoSEQ gave junction-only sequences without quality scores, so filtering differed. Clones were sequenced by immunoSEQ multiplex PCR, and TCRdb holds only the in-frame ones, with some missing. D and trimming come from the DNA, and the V and J calls and clone size come from that table. The table has around 2.5 million clones, 93% seen once. The CDR3 has 15 residues. Trimming cost V 0 bases and J 4 bases, with 14 bases left between them. CDR1 and CDR2 (germline): SGHRS, YFSETQ. The investigators split CD4+ cells into a CD45RA+ naive subset and a CD45RA-negative memory subset. This clone was recorded once.

V is TRBV5-1 and J is TRBJ2-7; D may be TRBD2 (5 bases). This sequence was found in a man between 18 and 35 years old in good health. Some clones in this sample may be carry-over from other donors' samples. The sample taken for sequencing was naive CD4+ T cells from PBMCs. Subset given: CD45RA+ positively selected. The CDR3 spells CASSLEPPRDYEQYF. The CDR3 DNA reads TGCGCCAGCAGCTTGGAGCCGCCCCGGGATTACGAGCAGTACTTC.